The 19 T cell receptor beta chains listed next were all sequenced from one sample in a study of response to subunit inactivated influenza vaccine. TCRdb passed the RT-PCR reads through MiXCR, listing each CDR3 protein once. The sample lists more than 400,000 distinct CDR3 sequences, about 7.2% occurring once. The sample consisted of PBMCs from blood, taken roughly 24 months after vaccination. These receptors were obtained from a man aged 50 to 75 who received an inactivated influenza vaccine.

The chain has TRBV29-1 and TRBJ2-7; possibly TRBD2 for D (5 bases). V gave up 5 bases and J gave up 7 bases, with 18 bases separating them. The germline CDR1 and CDR2 sequences are SQVTM and ANQGSEA. The CDR3 has 13 residues. The CDR3 loop is CSVTPWTGSEQYF. CDR3 DNA: TGCAGCGTTACACCCTGGACGGGGAGTGAGCAGTACTTC.

This clonotype was observed a few times. The V gene is TRBV27, the J gene TRBJ2-7, with D perhaps matching TRBD2 (5 bases). V lost 4 bases to trimming and J lost 6 bases, with 13 bases between them. Germline V lookup: CDR1 MNHEY, CDR2 SMNVEV (reference sequence). This CDR3 comprises 13 residues. The CDR3 nucleotides read TGTGCCAGCAGTTCCCCGGCCGAGGGCGAGCAGTACTTC. This sequence encodes CASSSPAEGEQYF.

The rearrangement uses TRBV15 and TRBJ2-5; D gene uncertain. The V gene's germline CDR1 is LNHNV and CDR2 YYDKDF (reference sequence). The CDR3 runs 15 residues. Trimming pared 4 bases from V and 0 bases from J, leaving 12 bases between. The CDR3 nucleotides are TGTGCCACCAGCAAGTCTTCGAAACACCAAGAGACCCAGTACTTC. Translating it yields CATSKSSKHQETQYF.

There are many counts of this clonotype. The J gene is TRBJ2-7, the V gene TRBV20-1, with a tentative D call TRBD2 (6 bases). This CDR3 region has 14 residues. The germline CDR1 and CDR2 sequences are DFQATT and SNEGSKA (reference sequence). The V and J ends lost 6 bases and 2 bases respectively, with 17 bases between them. The CDR3 DNA follows: TGCAGTGCAATCGGGCGGGAACCTGCCTACGAGCAGTACTTC. Its translation: CSAIGREPAYEQYF.

Ten or more counts support this clonotype. This rearrangement joins TRBV7-2 to TRBJ2-1; 13 bases are a match to TRBD2. Per the germline V gene, CDR1 is SGHTA and CDR2 is FQGNSA. This CDR3 is built from 15 residues. The J segment lost 9 bases and the V segment lost 1 base, leaving 3 bases of the junction unmatched. In DNA, the CDR3 is TGTGCCAGCAGCTTAGGGACTAGCGGGGGAACTGAGCAGTTCTTC. Amino acid sequence: CASSLGTSGGTEQFF.

The V call is TRBV7-6, the J call TRBJ2-5; TRBD2 aligns across 9 bases. This CDR3 is 16 amino acids long. Per the germline V gene, CDR1 is SGHVS and CDR2 is FNYEAQ. The trim removed 2 bases at V and 4 bases at J, leaving 8 bases unmatched. The CDR3 here is CASSLTPSTSGETQYF. The DNA of the CDR3 is TGTGCCAGCAGCTTAACTCCGTCGACTAGCGGAGAGACCCAGTACTTC.

The V call is TRBV27, the J call TRBJ2-7; the match to TRBD2 covers 10 bases. This CDR3 region has 15 residues. Per the germline V gene, CDR1 is MNHEY and CDR2 is SMNVEV (reference sequence). The J segment lost 3 bases and the V segment lost 6 bases, leaving 8 bases of the junction unmatched. The CDR3: CASRDPSGGIYEQYF. The CDR3 nucleotides read TGTGCCAGCAGGGATCCTAGCGGGGGAATCTACGAGCAGTACTTC.

This clonotype has ten or more counts. The chain carries TRBV7-9 and TRBJ2-7, with 7 bases aligning to TRBD2. There are 15 residues in the CDR3. Germline values: CDR1 SEHNR, CDR2 FQNEAQ (reference sequence). J gave up 2 bases and V 4 bases, and 8 bases lay outside the gene matches. The CDR3: CASSSMVGGTYEQYF. For the CDR3, the DNA is TGTGCCAGCAGCTCAATGGTGGGAGGGACCTACGAGCAGTACTTC.

The chain joins TRBV5-8 to TRBJ2-1, with 7 bases lining up with TRBD1. This CDR3 is built from 16 residues. Germline CDR1 is SGHTS and CDR2 is YDEGEE. After removal of 5 bases from V and 0 bases from J, the junction contained 8 bases not matched to a gene. The CDR3 DNA is TGTGCCAGCAGAACTTCGACAGGGAGCTCCTACAATGAGCAGTTCTTC. Encoded protein: CASRTSTGSSYNEQFF. Supplemented by reference TRBV5-8 and TRBJ2-1, the full variable domain reads EAGVTQSPTHLIKTRGQQATLRCSPISGHTSVYWYQQALGLGLQFLLWYDEGEERNRGNFPPRFSGRQFPNYSSELNVNALELEDSALYLCASRTSTGSSYNEQFFGPGTRLTVL.

The V and J genes are TRBV12-3 or TRBV12-4 and TRBJ1-4, with a weak D call TRBD1 (6 bases). CDR3 length: 16 residues. V was shortened by 7 bases and J by 2 bases, with 17 bases between the two germline ends. The CDR3 loop reads CASTPQRGATNEKLFF. CDR3 nucleotides: TGTGCCAGCACACCCCAAAGGGGGGCGACTAATGAAAAACTGTTTTTT.

This clonotype has a handful of counts. The chain carries TRBV2 and TRBJ1-5, with D perhaps TRBD1 (6 bases). This CDR3 is built from 14 residues. Trimming took 8 bases from V and 4 from J, leaving 15 bases between them. CDR1 SNHLY and CDR2 FYNNEI come from the germline V gene. The DNA for the CDR3 is TGTGCCAGCCGCGGGGGGCTAGAAAATCAGCCCCAGCATTTT. This gives the protein CASRGGLENQPQHF.

This chain joins TRBV27 and TRBJ2-1, with 7 positions matching TRBD2. The germline gives CDR1 MNHEY, CDR2 SMNVEV (reference sequence). The CDR3 sequence is 18 residues long. V lost 2 bases and J lost 4; bases outside the gene matches: 14. In DNA, the CDR3 is TGTGCCAGCAGTTTAAGGGGCCGACGAGCGGGGATTTACAATGAGCAGTTCTTC. Protein product: CASSLRGRRAGIYNEQFF.

This clonotype occurred many times. The rearrangement links TRBV6-5 to TRBJ2-3, with 11 bases matching TRBD2. This CDR3 contains 16 residues. V trimming: 3 bases; J trimming: 4 bases; junction bases outside the gene matches: 6. The germline V gene encodes CDR1 MNHEY and CDR2 SVGAGI. The CDR3 loop reads CASSYSGRAAPDTQYF. As DNA, the CDR3 is TGTGCCAGCAGTTATAGCGGGAGGGCCGCCCCAGATACGCAGTATTTT.

V gene TRBV7-8 combines with J gene TRBJ2-2, with 9 bases that match TRBD1. The length of the CDR3 is 15 residues. Germline CDR1 reads SGHVS; CDR2 reads FQNEAQ. V shed 7 bases and J 2 bases; nucleotides not matched to a gene: 5. The CDR3 nucleotides are TGTGCCAGCACCCGACAGGGGGGAAACACCGGGGAGCTGTTTTTT. Its translation is CASTRQGGNTGELFF.

This sequence joins TRBV29-1 and TRBJ1-5; D is ambiguous. Germline assignment: CDR1 SQVTM and CDR2 ANQGSEA. The CDR3 sequence is 12 residues long. V lost 0 bases to trimming and J lost 9 bases, with 9 bases between them. CDR3 bases: TGCAGCGTTGAAGATGTGGGCACGCCCCAGCATTTT. Protein product: CSVEDVGTPQHF.

V is TRBV6-5 and J is TRBJ2-7, with D hard to call. V lost 0 bases and J 0 bases, leaving 9 bases between the germline ends. Germline CDR1 reads MNHEY; CDR2 reads SVGAGI. The CDR3 is 15 amino acids. The CDR3 protein is CASSYSTPSSYEQYF. The CDR3 nucleotides read TGTGCCAGCAGTTACTCGACCCCCAGCTCCTACGAGCAGTACTTC.

This clonotype was seen ten or more times. The chain joins TRBV12-3 or TRBV12-4 to TRBJ2-5; D is perhaps TRBD1 (6 bases). V was pared by 5 bases and J by 3 bases, with 16 bases between. The CDR3 has 15 residues. The DNA for the CDR3 is TGTGCCAGCAGTCATTTCGGGACATCTAAAGAGACCCAGTACTTC. The encoded protein is CASSHFGTSKETQYF.

This clonotype was counted between two and nine times. The genes are TRBV10-3 and TRBJ2-5; D is possibly TRBD1 (6 bases). Germline V gene data show CDR1 as ENHRY and CDR2 as SYGVKD. Trimming took 2 bases from V and 5 from J, leaving 12 bases between them. This CDR3 spans 14 amino acids. The CDR3 DNA reads TGTGCCATCAGTGAGGGAACAGGGCTGGAGACCCAGTACTTC. Its translation: CAISEGTGLETQYF.

V gene TRBV28 combines with J gene TRBJ2-5, with unresolved D. Per germline, CDR1 MDHEN and CDR2 SYDVKM. Between the trimmed V and J ends, which lost 6 bases and 2 bases, there was a span of 10 bases. The CDR3 length is 13 residues. CDR3 in amino acids: CASRYAGQETQYF. DNA of the CDR3: TGTGCCAGCAGGTATGCAGGACAAGAGACCCAGTACTTC.